Following are 8 T cell receptor beta chains from one sample sequenced in a study of control samples from healthy donors and cancer patients. Some clones are missing from TCRdb's copy, which holds only in-frame ones; the method was immunoSEQ multiplex PCR. The sample lists 130,000 or so clones, about 88% occurring once. Sample: blood. The receptors here all came from a man over 45 in good health.

The V and J genes are TRBV11-2 and TRBJ2-5; 7 bases agree with TRBD2. V lost 3 bases, J lost 5 bases, and 12 bases stayed unmatched. CDR1 is SGHAT, CDR2 FQNNGV, per germline. CDR3 size: 16 residues. CDR3 in DNA: TGTGCCAGCAGCTTTTTTTTCGCGGGAGAAGGGGAGACCCAGTACTTC. This gives the protein CASSFFFAGEGETQYF.

V usage is TRBV5-8 and J usage is TRBJ2-5, with TRBD2 matching 13 bases. CDR3 length: 15 residues. V lost 4 bases to trimming and J lost 3 bases; unmatched junction nucleotides: 3. Germline CDR1 reads SGHTS; CDR2 reads YDEGEE. The CDR3 DNA follows: TGTGCCAGCAGCCCGGGACTAGCGGGGAAAGAGACCCAGTACTTC. This gives the protein CASSPGLAGKETQYF.

CDR3 in amino acids: CASSETLAGVDTQYF. CDR3 bases: TGTGCCAGCAGTGAAACCCTAGCGGGGGTGGATACGCAGTATTTT. The V and J genes are TRBV2 and TRBJ2-3; TRBD2 matches at 10 bases. V lost 2 bases and J lost 6; bases outside the gene matches: 5. Germline assignment: CDR1 SNHLY and CDR2 FYNNEI. The CDR3 has 15 residues.

This chain's CDR3 is CASSQVPGPSSPLHF. The CDR3 nucleotides read TGCGCCAGCAGCCAAGTACCAGGGCCATCTTCACCCCTCCACTTT. The chain couples TRBV4-1 to TRBJ1-6, with a tentative D call TRBD1 (5 bases). V shed 1 base and J shed 9 bases, with 13 bases lying between them. Germline V CDR1 and CDR2: MGHRA, YSYEKL. The CDR3 has 15 residues.

The gene calls are TRBV2 and TRBJ2-3, with D tentatively TRBD1 (6 bases). Deletions cut 6 bases from V and 4 bases from J, with 17 bases between. Germline CDR1 is SNHLY and CDR2 is FYNNEI. The CDR3 length is 15 residues. The CDR3 DNA reads TGTGCCAGCAGCGAGCTGGGACCAGGGGCAGATACGCAGTATTTT. This gives the protein CASSELGPGADTQYF. The variable domain in full, completed from reference TRBV2 and TRBJ2-3, reads EPEVTQTPSHQVTQMGQEVILRCVPISNHLYFYWYRQILGQKVEFLVSFYNNEISEKSEIFDDQFSVERPDGSNFTLKIRSTKLEDSAMYFCASSELGPGADTQYFGPGTRLTVL.

The chain couples TRBV7-6 to TRBJ2-1, with D maybe TRBD1 (7 bases). Germline V gives CDR1 SGHVS, CDR2 FNYEAQ. The CDR3 is 15 residues long. The V end lost 5 bases, the J end lost 8 bases, and 19 bases lay between the germline ends. DNA of the CDR3: TGTGCCAGCAGCGACAGGGAATTCGGGGGTTATGAGCAGTTCTTC. Its translation: CASSDREFGGYEQFF.

The genes are TRBV9 and TRBJ1-5; D is unresolved. The length of the CDR3 is 13 residues. CDR1 SGDLS and CDR2 YYNGEE come from the germline V gene. Trimming took off 3 bases at V and 0 bases at J, with 4 bases between the two ends. The CDR3 coding sequence is TGTGCCAGCAGCGCCTATAGCAATCAGCCCCAGCATTTT. Its protein product is CASSAYSNQPQHF.

The CDR3 nucleotides are TGTGCCAGCAGCACAGTCTCCTACGAGCAGTACTTC. Amino acids: CASSTVSYEQYF. V and J are TRBV6-5 and TRBJ2-7; no clear D gene. Germline values: CDR1 MNHEY, CDR2 SVGAGI. V lost 6 bases, J lost 0 bases, and 6 bases lay in between. The CDR3 length is 12 residues.